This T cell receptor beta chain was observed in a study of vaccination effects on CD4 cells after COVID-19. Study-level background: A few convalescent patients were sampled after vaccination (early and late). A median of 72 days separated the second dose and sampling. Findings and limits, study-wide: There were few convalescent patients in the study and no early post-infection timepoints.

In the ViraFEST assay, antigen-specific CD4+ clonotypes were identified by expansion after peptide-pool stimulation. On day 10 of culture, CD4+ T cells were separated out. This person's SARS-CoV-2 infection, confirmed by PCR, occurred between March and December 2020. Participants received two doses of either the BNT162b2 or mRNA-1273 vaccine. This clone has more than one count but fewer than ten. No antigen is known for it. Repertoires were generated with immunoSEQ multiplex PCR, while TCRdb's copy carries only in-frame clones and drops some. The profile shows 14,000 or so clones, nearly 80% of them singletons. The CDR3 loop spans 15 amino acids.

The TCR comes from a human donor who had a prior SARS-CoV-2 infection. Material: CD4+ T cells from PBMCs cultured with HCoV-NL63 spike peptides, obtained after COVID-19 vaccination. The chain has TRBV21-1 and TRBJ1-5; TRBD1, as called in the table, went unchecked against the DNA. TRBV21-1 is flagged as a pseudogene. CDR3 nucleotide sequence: TGTGCCAGTTCCCCGGCGTCAGGGGGTAGGCAGCCCCAGCATTTT. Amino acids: CASSPASGGRQPQHF.